What follows are 10 T cell receptor beta chains derived from one specimen sequenced in a study of CD8 T cells in ankylosing spondylitis. General study findings and limits: Characteristic of ankylosing spondylitis blood, it appeared, was a TCR beta motif comprising eight highly homologous variants.

No antigen is known for these receptors. TCRdb re-derived calls from the 5' RACE reads in MiXCR, one entry per CDR3 protein. The sample includes around 490,000 distinct CDR3 sequences, 5.3% seen only once; the top ten take roughly 3.5%. The specimen sequenced was blood, either unsorted or a sorted T cell fraction (not recorded which). The receptors were sampled from a male donor with ankylosing spondylitis.

This clonotype was recorded many times. The V and J genes are TRBV7-6 and TRBJ1-1, with D uncertain. V was shortened by 5 bases and J by 4 bases, with 17 bases between the two germline ends. Germline V gives CDR1 SGHVS, CDR2 FNYEAQ. The CDR3 length is 15 residues. The CDR3 nucleotides read TGTGCCAGCAGCCCGGTAGGAGGCAGGAGCACTGAAGCTTTCTTT. Translating it yields CASSPVGGRSTEAFF.

The V call is TRBV2, the J call TRBJ1-2, with D possibly being TRBD1 (6 bases). The CDR3 is 14 amino acids. Germline CDR1 SNHLY, CDR2 FYNNEI. V gave up 4 bases and J gave up 6 bases, with 15 bases separating them. In DNA, the CDR3 is TGTGCCAGCAGTGTAAGAAGGACAGAGGATGGCTACACCTTC. This sequence encodes CASSVRRTEDGYTF.

Many counts were recorded for this clonotype. This sequence joins TRBV7-2 and TRBJ2-7; D may be TRBD1 (6 bases). Germline V gene data show CDR1 as SGHTA and CDR2 as FQGNSA. The length of the CDR3 is 14 residues. V shed 3 bases and J shed 3 bases, with 12 bases lying between them. The CDR3 here is CASSFQGLDYEQYF. In nucleotides, the CDR3 is TGTGCCAGCAGCTTCCAGGGGTTGGACTACGAGCAGTACTTC.

This clonotype was recorded many times. The CDR3 DNA sequence: TGTGCCAGCAGCCCATTCCGCAATGCGTTGAACTACGAGCAGTACTTC. The encoded protein is CASSPFRNALNYEQYF. This chain connects TRBV9 to TRBJ2-7, with D hard to call. V was clipped by 4 bases and J by 3 bases, with 20 bases between them. Per the germline V gene, CDR1 is SGDLS and CDR2 is YYNGEE. The CDR3 is 16 amino acids.

This clonotype has ten or more counts. The chain combines TRBV5-1 with TRBJ2-3; D could derive from TRBD1 or TRBD2 (5 bases each). Germline CDR1 reads SGHRS; CDR2 reads YFSETQ. Trimming took 6 bases from V and 0 from J, leaving 17 bases between them. The CDR3 consists of 16 residues. CDR3 in amino acids: CASTPGAPTSTDTQYF. CDR3 in DNA: TGCGCCAGCACACCCGGGGCACCGACTAGCACAGATACGCAGTATTTT.

This clonotype was recorded at least ten times. This chain links TRBV5-1 with TRBJ2-7; the match to TRBD1 covers 10 bases. Germline lookup yields CDR1 SGHRS and CDR2 YFSETQ. The CDR3 runs 14 residues. Losses at the gene ends were 5 bases for V and 3 bases for J; bases not matched to a gene: 5. CDR3 residues: CASRGQGFFYEQYF. The CDR3 DNA is TGCGCCAGCAGGGGACAGGGGTTTTTCTACGAGCAGTACTTC.

This clonotype was seen repeatedly, ten times or more. The chain employs TRBV3-1 and TRBJ2-1; 10 nucleotides match TRBD1. V lost 4 bases, J lost 7 bases, and 4 bases stayed unmatched. There are 14 residues in the CDR3. The V gene's germline CDR1 is LGHDT and CDR2 YNNKEL (reference sequence). The chain's CDR3 is CASSRGTGENEQFF. As DNA, the CDR3 is TGTGCCAGCAGCCGCGGGACAGGGGAGAATGAGCAGTTCTTC.

This clonotype has ten or more counts. The V and J genes are TRBV7-9 and TRBJ1-1; D is ambiguous. The CDR3 has 12 residues. In germline, CDR1 is SEHNR, CDR2 FQNEAQ (reference sequence). V lost 2 bases and J lost 3, with 4 bases in between. CDR3 DNA: TGTGCCAGCAGCTTACAAGACACTGAAGCTTTCTTT. Translating it yields CASSLQDTEAFF. The full variable domain, with the rest looked up from reference TRBV7-9 and TRBJ1-1, is DTGVSQNPRHKITKRGQNVTFRCDPISEHNRLYWYRQTLGQGPEFLTYFQNEAQLEKSRLLSDRFSAERPKGSFSTLEIQRTEQGDSAMYLCASSLQDTEAFFGQGTRLTVV.

This clonotype was observed at least ten times. The V gene is TRBV25-1, the J gene TRBJ2-3, with D unclear. V gave up 9 bases and J gave up 4 bases, with 8 bases separating them. Germline lookup yields CDR1 MGHDK and CDR2 SYGVNS. This CDR3 has 11 amino acids. The CDR3 here is CARRDPDTQYF. CDR3 DNA: TGTGCCAGGCGAGATCCAGATACGCAGTATTTT.

This clonotype was counted at least ten times. The chain carries TRBV14 and TRBJ1-2, with 7 bases identical to TRBD1. CDR3 length: 13 amino acids. CDR1 and CDR2 (germline): SGHDN, FVKESK. V dropped 4 bases and J dropped 4; count of bases not matched to a gene: 3. This chain's CDR3 is CASSRRQGYGYTF. The DNA for the CDR3 is TGTGCCAGCAGCCGCCGACAGGGCTATGGCTACACCTTC.